Included here is one TCR beta chain sequence, with context. These data originate in a study of blood T cell repertoires in COVID-19. Looking at the study overall: Samples representing acute and convalescent COVID-19 were sourced from the United States, Italy and Spain. Sources were T cells, B-cell-depleted T cells, or PBMCs; the material itself was cDNA or gDNA.

Per the original data handling: The assay estimated nucleated cells by amplifying reference gene primers. This table comes from immunoSEQ multiplex PCR, and its TCRdb copy is limited to in-frame clones, with some not included. V, J and clone size were drawn from that table, and D and trimming were deduced from the DNA. The sample includes fewer than 150,000 clones, around 90% seen only once; the top ten take roughly 5%. Trimming took 8 bases from V and 4 from J; bases not matched to a gene: 3. Germline loops: CDR1 SGHTA, CDR2 FQGNSA. CDR3 size: 13 residues. The chain recombines TRBV7-2 with TRBJ1-3; TRBD1 matches at 9 bases. The sequenced sample was peripheral blood. The origin of this receptor is a human donor in a cohort sampled during active COVID-19. The CDR3, as DNA: TGTGCCAGCCGGACAGGGGTAGGAAACACCATATATTTT. Translation: CASRTGVGNTIYF.